This is a list of T cell receptor beta chains from one sample in a study of shared clonotypes between healthy human individuals. The data were produced by immunoSEQ multiplex PCR, yet TCRdb's version contains in-frame clones alone and is incomplete. In the table there are over a million clones, approximately 72% of which are singletons. Source material: memory CD4+ T cells sorted from blood. The origin of the receptors is a young man in good health. Each CDR3 is given with its conserved first and last residue. The D gene is left open where the match is weak. Not every row has a clone size; where given, it reads once, few, many or a size class.

clone_size	v_call	j_call	d_call	cdr3_nt	cdr3_aa
NA	TRBV5-4	TRBJ2-1	TRBD1	TGTGCCAGCAGCCGTGGACAGGGTACCTACAATGAGCAGTTCTTC	CASSRGQGTYNEQFF
NA	TRBV9	TRBJ2-3	NA	TGTGCCAGCAGCGTAGCTATATCAGATACGCAGTATTTT	CASSVAISDTQYF
NA	TRBV19	TRBJ2-1	TRBD1	TGTGCCAGTAGGGCGGACAGGGGGAACAATGAGCAGTTCTTC	CASRADRGNNEQFF
few	TRBV11-2	TRBJ2-7	TRBD2	TGTGCCAGCAGCTTAGAGGGGGGGGTCTCCTACGAGCAGTACTTC	CASSLEGGVSYEQYF
NA	TRBV2	TRBJ2-3	NA	TGTGCCAGCAGTGAAGCGCTTGGCTCCACAGATACGCAGTATTTT	CASSEALGSTDTQYF
few	TRBV18	TRBJ2-5	NA	TGTGCCAGCTCACGGGGGGCCACGTACCAAGAGACCCAGTACTTC	CASSRGATYQETQYF
NA	TRBV5-1	TRBJ2-1	TRBD1	TGCGCCAGCAGCGGGACAGGGGGTAGCAATGAGCAGTTCTTC	CASSGTGGSNEQFF
once	TRBV6-5	TRBJ2-1	NA	TGTGCCAGCGCACAGGGTAGCTCCTACAATGAGCAGTTCTTC	CASAQGSSYNEQFF
NA	TRBV2	TRBJ2-2	NA	TGTGCCAGCAGCCCCTTCAGCGCCCACACCGGGGAGCTGTTTTTT	CASSPFSAHTGELFF
NA	TRBV2	TRBJ2-5	TRBD2	TGTGCCAGCAGCATCACTAGCGGGGGAGCTGAGACCCAGTACTTC	CASSITSGGAETQYF
once	TRBV6-1	TRBJ2-7	NA	TGTGCCAGCAGCGAAGGAGGGGGATTTGCCTACGAGCAGTACTTC	CASSEGGGFAYEQYF
once	TRBV29-1	TRBJ2-3	NA	TGCAGCGTTGAAGAAAGGACTAAATCAAAAGATACGCAGTATTTT	CSVEERTKSKDTQYF
NA	TRBV19	TRBJ1-2	TRBD1	TGTGCCAGTAGTCCGGGACAGGGGGCAGATGGCTACACCTTC	CASSPGQGADGYTF
once	TRBV29-1	TRBJ2-7	NA	TGCAGCGTTGTAGCAGCCTCCAGCTACGAGCAGTACTTC	CSVVAASSYEQYF
NA	TRBV27	TRBJ1-1	TRBD1	TGTGCCAGCAGAATGACAGGGAGTGTAGAAGCTTTCTTT	CASRMTGSVEAFF
NA	TRBV25-1	TRBJ2-3	TRBD1	TGTGCCAGCAGCCCGGGACAGGGGGTAACAGATACGCAGTATTTT	CASSPGQGVTDTQYF
few	TRBV30	TRBJ1-5	NA	TGTGCCTGGAGTCAGCGCAATCAGCCCCAGCATTTT	CAWSQRNQPQHF
few	TRBV27	TRBJ1-5	NA	TGTGCCAGCAGTTTATATTTCAGGGAGGGAAACAATCAGCCCCAGCATTTT	CASSLYFREGNNQPQHF
NA	TRBV5-4	TRBJ2-7	NA	TGTGCCAGCAGCGCAGGTGGGCAGCTCATGTACGAGCAGTACTTC	CASSAGGQLMYEQYF
few	TRBV30	TRBJ2-3	NA	TGTGCCTCAGGGGCGGATACGCAGTATTTT	CASGADTQYF
many	TRBV28	TRBJ1-1	NA	TGTGCCAGCAGTTACACCGGACAGACTAACACTGAAGCTTTCTTT	CASSYTGQTNTEAFF
NA	TRBV7-8	TRBJ2-7	NA	TGTGCCAGCGGCCTTAATCCCTACGAGCAGTACTTC	CASGLNPYEQYF
NA	TRBV5-1	TRBJ1-2	NA	TGCGCCAGCAGCCTTGAAGGATATAACTATGGCTACACCTTC	CASSLEGYNYGYTF
NA	TRBV5-1	TRBJ1-1	NA	TGCGCCAGCAGCTTGTATGAACCAAACACTGAAGCTTTCTTT	CASSLYEPNTEAFF
NA	TRBV5-1	TRBJ1-2	TRBD1	TGCGCCAGCAGCCCTGGACAGGAAAACTATGGCTACACCTTC	CASSPGQENYGYTF
few	TRBV10-3	TRBJ1-1	TRBD1	TGTGCCATCAGTGAGGGACAGGCTATGGGCACTGAAGCTTTCTTT	CAISEGQAMGTEAFF
NA	TRBV30	TRBJ2-1	TRBD1	TGTGCCTGGAGTGCTAACAGGGGAACGGGGCAGTTCTTC	CAWSANRGTGQFF
many	TRBV19	TRBJ1-1	NA	TGTGCCAGTAGTATAGAGGGGCGGGACACTGAAGCTTTCTTT	CASSIEGRDTEAFF
NA	TRBV7-2	TRBJ2-5	NA	TGTGCCAGCAGCTTAGGTCAGGCGGAGACCCAGTACTTC	CASSLGQAETQYF
NA	TRBV6-5	TRBJ2-2	TRBD1	TGTGCCAGCAGTCGACAGGGGGTTTGGACCGGGGAGCTGTTTTTT	CASSRQGVWTGELFF
NA	TRBV9	TRBJ1-1	TRBD1	TGTGCCAGCAGCCCTCGACAGGGCATGATGGCTGAAGCTTTCTTT	CASSPRQGMMAEAFF
NA	TRBV10-3	TRBJ1-5	NA	TGTGCCATCAGTGAGTCTACCCCTGAGCCCCAGCATTTT	CAISESTPEPQHF
NA	TRBV10-3	TRBJ1-1	NA	TGTGCCATCAGTGAATCGGGGTACGTGAACACTGAAGCTTTCTTT	CAISESGYVNTEAFF
NA	TRBV7-2	TRBJ2-1	NA	TGTGCCAGCAGCTTAGCGTGGGGCTCCTACAATGAGCAGTTCTTC	CASSLAWGSYNEQFF
NA	TRBV7-2	TRBJ2-5	TRBD2	TGTGCCAGCAGCTTAGGGACTAGCGGGGGGGAGACCCAGTACTTC	CASSLGTSGGETQYF
NA	TRBV6-5	TRBJ2-7	TRBD2	TGTGCCAGCAGTTCCCGGGCTAGCGGGAGTGGTGAGCAGTACTTC	CASSSRASGSGEQYF
NA	TRBV7-2	TRBJ2-7	NA	TGTGCCAGCAGCTCCCAGAGTCCGATCTACGAGCAGTACTTC	CASSSQSPIYEQYF
NA	TRBV4-3	TRBJ1-4	NA	TGCGCCAGCAGCCAAGAGTTAAGTCCAACTAATGAAAAACTGTTTTTT	CASSQELSPTNEKLFF
NA	TRBV27	TRBJ2-1	TRBD2	TGTGCCAGCAGTCCCAAACAGGGACTAGCGGGGAACTATGAGCAGTTCTTC	CASSPKQGLAGNYEQFF
NA	TRBV5-4	TRBJ2-3	TRBD2	TGTGCCAGCAGCCCCTCCTTAGGGGCGGGGGGCAGGGATACGCAGTATTTT	CASSPSLGAGGRDTQYF
NA	TRBV25-1	TRBJ2-1	NA	TGTGCCAGCAGTGAATACAGGGCCTACAATGAGCAGTTCTTC	CASSEYRAYNEQFF
NA	TRBV5-1	TRBJ2-5	TRBD2	TGCGCCAGCAGCTCCGGGACTAGCGGGATAGAGACCCAGTACTTC	CASSSGTSGIETQYF
NA	TRBV6-1	TRBJ2-3	TRBD2	TGTGCCAGCAGTGGAAATAGCGGGGCCCGCACAGATACGCAGTATTTT	CASSGNSGARTDTQYF
once	TRBV6-5	TRBJ1-3	NA	TGTGCCAGCAGTTACTCGAGGGAGTCTAGAAACACCATATATTTT	CASSYSRESRNTIYF
once	TRBV20-1	TRBJ2-1	NA	TGCAGTGCCAGGGCATACAATGAGCAGTTCTTC	CSARAYNEQFF
NA	TRBV2	TRBJ2-7	TRBD2	TGTGCCAGCAGTGTGCTAGCGGGAGTCATATTCAGGTTC	CASSVLAGVIFRF
few	TRBV7-6	TRBJ2-7	NA	TGTGCCAGCAGCTTATACGGTTACGAGCAGTACTTC	CASSLYGYEQYF
NA	TRBV5-1	TRBJ2-7	NA	TGCGCCAGCAGAGAGACAAGCCAAGCCTACGAGCAGTACTTC	CASRETSQAYEQYF
NA	TRBV5-6	TRBJ1-3	TRBD1	TGTGCCAGCAGCCCAGGGACAGGGGCTGGAAACACCATATATTTT	CASSPGTGAGNTIYF
NA	TRBV10-3	TRBJ1-2	NA	TGTGCCATCAGTCCGGACAGCCCGTGGGGCTACACCTTC	CAISPDSPWGYTF